The rows below give T cell receptor beta chains drawn from one sample of a study of T cells in Graves' hyperthyroidism and ophthalmopathy. TCRdb re-analysed the multiplex PCR reads in MiXCR, keeping a single row per CDR3 protein. This repertoire shows 450,000 to 500,000 distinct CDR3 sequences, around a fifth found once; its top ten account for approximately 54%. Material for sequencing was blood. The source of these receptors is a woman aged 70-85 years with Graves' ophthalmopathy. Both conserved end residues are part of each CDR3. A D gene is named only where the DNA matches it firmly. The size of a clone is reported for some rows only, either as once, few or many, or as a class for expanded clones.

>.|TRBJ2-2|TRBV7-9|.
TGTGCCAGCAGCTTGCTCCCCACCCTGACAGACATGAACACCGGGGAGCTGTTTTTT
CASSLLPTLTDMNTGELFF
>.|TRBJ2-7|TRBV13|few
TGTGCCAGCAGCTCCACGAATTGGAACGAGCAGTACTTC
CASSSTNWNEQYF
>TRBD2|TRBJ2-7|TRBV28|few
TGTGCCAGCAGTCCCCCGACTAGCGGCTCCTACGAGCAGTACTTC
CASSPPTSGSYEQYF
>.|TRBJ1-3|TRBV12-3/TRBV12-4|.
TGTGCCAGCAGCCGGGGACACGCCTCTGGAAACACCATATATTTT
CASSRGHASGNTIYF
>TRBD1|TRBJ1-4|TRBV20-1|.
TGCAGTGCCTCGATCGGACAGGTTAATGAAAAACTGTTTTTT
CSASIGQVNEKLFF
>.|TRBJ1-1|TRBV11-2|.
TGTACCAGCAGCTTCCAGGGAACCACTGAAGCTTTCTTT
CTSSFQGTTEAFF
>TRBD1|TRBJ1-1|TRBV10-3|few
TGTGTCATCAGTGGGACAGGGGCCCGCACTGAAGCTTTCTTT
CVISGTGARTEAFF
>TRBD1|TRBJ1-2|TRBV12-3/TRBV12-4|few
TGTGCCAGCAGTTCAGACCGACAGGGCTGGTGGAGCGGCTACACCTTC
CASSSDRQGWWSGYTF
>.|TRBJ2-3|TRBV20-1|.
TGCAGTGCTTCCCCGGGACACCGCACAGATACGCAGTATTTT
CSASPGHRTDTQYF
>.|TRBJ2-7|TRBV7-3|many
TGTGCCAGCAGCGTAGACAGCGTGCGCGAGCAGTACTTC
CASSVDSVREQYF
>.|TRBJ2-7|TRBV5-1|.
TGCGCCAGCAGCCTCCGACAGGCCGCTTACGAGCAGTACTTC
CASSLRQAAYEQYF
>.|TRBJ2-7|TRBV9|.
TGTGCCAGCAGCGAGGGGGGGGTCGGCAGGGGCCACGAGCAGTACTTC
CASSEGGVGRGHEQYF
>.|TRBJ2-3|TRBV27|many
TGTGCCAGCAGTTCACTCGGAACAAGAGGCACAGATACGCAGTATTTT
CASSSLGTRGTDTQYF
>.|TRBJ1-2|TRBV10-3|.
TGTGCCATCAGTGAGTCTCGTTCGCCGGGACAAAGAAACTATGGCTACACCTTC
CAISESRSPGQRNYGYTF
>TRBD1|TRBJ1-1|TRBV7-9|.
TGTGCCAGACGGGACAGGTTGTGTGAAGCTTTCTTT
CARRDRLCEAFF
>.|TRBJ2-7|TRBV7-6|.
TGTGCCAGCAGCTTATCATTGGACCATTCCTACGAGCAGTACTTC
CASSLSLDHSYEQYF
>TRBD1|TRBJ2-7|TRBV6-1|.
TGTGCCTCTCAAACAGGGGGAGGAGGCTTCGAGCAGTACTTC
CASQTGGGGFEQYF
>.|TRBJ2-1|TRBV20-1|few
TGCAGTGCTAGAGATGGGCTAAACCGGGGCTCCTACAATGAGCAGTTCTTC
CSARDGLNRGSYNEQFF
>.|TRBJ1-5|TRBV2|few
TGTGTCAGCAGATCCGGGACTTCGAGTCAGCCCCAGCATTTT
CVSRSGTSSQPQHF
>.|TRBJ1-6|TRBV20-1|.
TGCAGTGCGAGAATGGAGGCGGGCTATAATTCACCCCTCCACTTT
CSARMEAGYNSPLHF
>TRBD1|TRBJ2-3|TRBV24-1|few
TGTGCCACCAGTGAGGCCGGGACAGGGAAGAGCACAGATACGCAGTATTTT
CATSEAGTGKSTDTQYF
>.|TRBJ2-3|TRBV29-1|.
TGCAGCGTTGTGGAGGGCACAGATACGCAGTATTTT
CSVVEGTDTQYF
>TRBD1|TRBJ2-7|TRBV5-1|.
TGCGCCAGCAGCTTGACAGGGGATCCGATCTACGAGCAGTACTTC
CASSLTGDPIYEQYF
>.|TRBJ2-7|TRBV27|.
TGTGCCAGCAGTGGGGGACCATTCTACGAGCAGTACTTC
CASSGGPFYEQYF
>TRBD1|TRBJ2-1|TRBV4-1|.
TGCGCCAGCAGCCCCGGGACAGGGATTATCAATGAGCAGTTCTTC
CASSPGTGIINEQFF
>.|TRBJ1-1|TRBV7-2|few
TGTGCCAGCAGCGTGGACGGATCGAACACTGAAGCTTTCTTT
CASSVDGSNTEAFF
>TRBD2|TRBJ2-1|TRBV6-1|many
TGTGCCAGCAGTTTCAGACTAGCGGGAGGGGAATACAATGAGCAGTTCTTC
CASSFRLAGGEYNEQFF
>TRBD2|TRBJ2-5|TRBV24-1|.
TGTGCCATCAGTGGATTGGGGGGGAGGGCCTCAGAGACCCAGTACTTC
CAISGLGGRASETQYF
>TRBD2|TRBJ2-1|TRBV2|many
TGTGCCAGCAGTGAAGGTCTAGCGGGAGTAACTGAGCAGTTCTTC
CASSEGLAGVTEQFF
>.|TRBJ2-1|TRBV7-7|few
TGTGCTAGCAGCCCCTCAGCGGTTTCGGGGGAGCAGTTCTTC
CASSPSAVSGEQFF
>.|TRBJ2-3|TRBV7-9|few
TGTGCCAGCAGCTTAGGGTTTCAGGGAGATACGCAGTATTTT
CASSLGFQGDTQYF
>.|TRBJ1-1|TRBV5-1|.
TGCGCCAGCAGACTCCAACAGGACCTGAACACTGAAGCTTTCTTT
CASRLQQDLNTEAFF
>.|TRBJ2-2|TRBV6-1|.
TGTGCCAGCAGTGGAAACGGATGGTCCGGGGAGCTGTTTTTT
CASSGNGWSGELFF
>.|TRBJ2-5|TRBV11-2|.
TGTGCCAGCAGCCCAGGGGATTGGGTCCCCCAGTACTTC
CASSPGDWVPQYF
>.|TRBJ2-1|TRBV12-3/TRBV12-4|.
TGTGCCAGCAGTTTTCCCTCCATATTGGAGCGGAGCTACAATGAGCAGTTCTTC
CASSFPSILERSYNEQFF
>TRBD2|TRBJ2-5|TRBV19|.
TGTGCCAGTAGTCCGCCGGGACTAGCGGGAGGGTTCGGTAGGGAGACCCAGTACTTC
CASSPPGLAGGFGRETQYF
>TRBD1|TRBJ2-7|TRBV6-1|.
TGTGCCAGCAGTGAAGTTTTGCAGGGGGCATACGAGCAGTACTTC
CASSEVLQGAYEQYF
>.|TRBJ1-1|TRBV12-3/TRBV12-4|many
TGTGCCAGCAGTGCCTCGGGGCCTAGAGCCACTGAAGCTTTCTTT
CASSASGPRATEAFF
>.|TRBJ1-4|TRBV28|many
TGTGCCAGCAGTTTAGAGGGGCCGCTTGGTGGTGAAAAACTGTTTTTT
CASSLEGPLGGEKLFF
>TRBD1|TRBJ2-7|TRBV30|.
TGTGCCTGGAGTGCCGACAGGGGCTACGAGCAGTACTTC
CAWSADRGYEQYF
>.|TRBJ1-1|TRBV9|many
TGTGCCAGCAGCCCAGGGCTGACGAACACTGAAGCTTTCTTT
CASSPGLTNTEAFF
>.|TRBJ1-5|TRBV6-1|few
TGTGCCAGCAGTATAACAGCTATCAATCAGCCCCAGCATTTT
CASSITAINQPQHF
>.|TRBJ2-5|TRBV28|many
TGTGCCAGCAGTTACCGGGAAGGGGGTTTGGAGACCCAGTACTTC
CASSYREGGLETQYF
>TRBD2|TRBJ2-1|TRBV3-1|few
TGTGCCAGCAGCCAAGCGGGGACTAGGGGCTACAATGAGCAGTTCTTC
CASSQAGTRGYNEQFF
>.|TRBJ1-1|TRBV6-4|.
TGTGCCAGCAGTGACTCGTTGTATTTTACAGGGACAACTGAAGCTTTCTTT
CASSDSLYFTGTTEAFF